This T cell receptor (beta chain) was documented in a study of T-cell reconstitution after alpha-beta-depleted transplantation in children. Broader study findings: For some patients, TCRbeta diversity was high at day 60 because of recipient T cells and thymic progenitors that survived. It was reported that alpha-beta T cells came from several hundred expanded graft clones (about two months after transplant).

The CDR3 is made up of 17 amino acids. CDR1 is SGHAT, CDR2 FQNNGV, per germline. The V and J ends lost 0 bases and 2 bases, in that order; junction bases with no gene match: 8. During its preparation, the TCRbeta library received unique molecular identifiers. TCRdb processed the PCR reads anew with MiXCR; each CDR3 protein has one entry. The table has about 1,000,000 distinct CDR3 sequences, around 30% seen once; the top ten hold approximately 30%. Comment on this clonotype: Its antigen is still unknown.

The V gene is TRBV11-2, the J gene TRBJ2-5, with TRBD2 identical over 8 bases. This clonotype originated in a boy under two years old who had a stem cell transplant for SCID, so the T cells may come from the graft donor. The specimen comprised PBMCs, mostly from graft donor cells, sampled 360 days after TCRalphabeta/CD19-depleted stem cell transplant. CDR3 coding DNA: TGTGCCAGCAGCTTAGAAAGGCGGGGGGTGAAGCAAGAGACCCAGTACTTC. As protein: CASSLERRGVKQETQYF.